Presented here are 10 T cell receptor beta chains from one specimen sequenced in a study of cytomegalovirus exposure and HLA in healthy donors. PCR amplification relied on 60 Vbeta primers (plus 13 Jbeta primers). Using immunoSEQ multiplex PCR, the repertoire was profiled, and TCRdb retains in-frame clones only, with some absent. The table includes around 140,000 clones, over 75% detected once. The sequencing input was PBMCs. All receptors come from a woman in her forties in good health and CMV-seronegative.

The J gene is TRBJ2-5, the V gene TRBV6-1; D perhaps matches TRBD2 (7 bases). Germline V gene data show CDR1 as MNHNS and CDR2 as SASEGT. Trimming left V 3 bases short and J 5 bases short, with 16 bases between. The CDR3 consists of 15 residues. Written as DNA, the CDR3 is TGTGCCAGCAGTGAGATCGGGGGGCGCGGGGAGACCCAGTACTTC. Protein: CASSEIGGRGETQYF.

The chain uses TRBV13 and TRBJ2-2; TRBD2 matches at 8 bases. Trimming took 5 bases from V and 4 from J; bases not matched to a gene: 21. The germline CDR1 and CDR2 sequences are PRHDT and FYEKMQ (reference sequence). This CDR3 has 20 amino acids. CDR3 nucleotides: TGTGCCAGCAGCACATGGTCCGGGACTAGGGTTAAAGATGGCACCGGGGAGCTGTTTTTT. It yields the protein CASSTWSGTRVKDGTGELFF.

This clone was seen a few times. The chain uses TRBV27 and TRBJ1-2; 7 nucleotides match TRBD1. This CDR3 has 14 residues. With 4 bases clipped from V and 7 bases from J, the junction kept 9 bases outside the gene matches. CDR1 MNHEY and CDR2 SMNVEV come from the germline V gene (reference sequence). The CDR3 nucleotides are TGTGCCAGCAGTTCCCGTGGACAGGTGGCTGGCTACACCTTC. It is translated as CASSSRGQVAGYTF.

V and J are TRBV7-9 and TRBJ1-2, with TRBD1 as a possible D gene (6 bases). V was clipped by 3 bases and J by 4 bases, with 12 bases between them. Germline CDR1 and CDR2: SEHNR and FQNEAQ (reference sequence). CDR3 length equals 14 residues. In DNA form, the CDR3 reads TGTGCCAGCAGCTTCGGGGGGGCTGGCTATGGCTACACCTTC. Translated: CASSFGGAGYGYTF.

This clone turned up a few times. The V and J genes are TRBV4-1 and TRBJ1-5; the D gene is possibly TRBD1 (5 bases). The germline V and J ends were trimmed by 4 bases and 4 bases, with 11 bases remaining between them. In germline, CDR1 is MGHRA, CDR2 YSYEKL. The CDR3 runs to 14 residues. The CDR3 DNA reads TGCGCCAGCAGCCGCCTGGGGCAGAATCAGCCCCAGCATTTT. It yields the protein CASSRLGQNQPQHF.

The chain joins TRBV28 to TRBJ2-1, with TRBD1 matching over 9 bases. The length of the CDR3 is 14 residues. The junction had 6 bases not matched to a gene; V was cut back by 5 bases and J by 7 bases. Germline V CDR1 and CDR2: MDHEN, SYDVKM. The DNA of the CDR3 is TGTGCCAGCAGTCCCTCGGGACAGGGAAATGAGCAGTTCTTC. Its protein product is CASSPSGQGNEQFF.

This clone was seen once. This chain links TRBV4-2 with TRBJ2-7; 7 positions match TRBD1. The trim removed 10 bases at V and 4 bases at J, leaving 13 bases unmatched. The germline CDR1 and CDR2 sequences are LGHNA and YNFKEQ. The CDR3 is 14 residues long. CDR3 bases: TGTGCCACCCCCTGGGACAGTCTAATTTACGAGCAGTACTTC. Its translation: CATPWDSLIYEQYF.

The V call is TRBV5-1, the J call TRBJ1-6, with 7 bases matching TRBD1. This CDR3 has 13 amino acids. With V trimmed by 4 bases and J by 10 bases, 5 bases remained unmatched. Germline lookup yields CDR1 SGHRS and CDR2 YFSETQ. The CDR3 spells CASSRQGESPLHF. In DNA form, the CDR3 reads TGCGCCAGCAGCAGACAGGGAGAGTCACCCCTCCACTTT.

The chain couples TRBV6-5 to TRBJ2-3, with TRBD2 as a possible D gene (5 bases). The germline V gene encodes CDR1 MNHEY and CDR2 SVGAGI. The CDR3 runs to 16 residues. Trimming stripped 2 bases from V and 5 bases from J, with 17 bases between. CDR3 sequence (DNA): TGTGCCAGCAGTTACGAGGGTAGCCTTCGGCGAGATACGCAGTATTTT. The encoded protein is CASSYEGSLRRDTQYF.

This chain connects TRBV25-1 to TRBJ1-2; D possibly corresponds to TRBD1 (6 bases). Trimming took off 1 base at V and 3 bases at J, with 18 bases between the two ends. The CDR3 has 17 amino acids. Germline CDR1 MGHDK, CDR2 SYGVNS. The chain's CDR3 is CASSESGRGRQDYGYTF. CDR3 coding DNA: TGTGCCAGCAGTGAATCAGGCAGGGGCCGCCAAGACTATGGCTACACCTTC.